This T cell receptor (beta chain) was found in a study of blood T cell repertoires in COVID-19. As for the study in general: Samples taken during acute and convalescent COVID-19 were collected in the United States, Italy and Spain.

Assignments of participants to cohorts depended upon their own reported clinical history. Original handling: Nucleated cell number was recorded as an estimate derived from reference gene primer amplification. The data were produced by immunoSEQ multiplex PCR, yet TCRdb's version contains in-frame clones alone and is incomplete. The DNA gave D and trimming, while V, J and clone size come from that table. The sample consists of some 200,000 clones, about 80% of them appearing once. Sequencing used PBMCs or T cells enriched from blood (not recorded which). This TCR came from a man in his forties or fifties who had recovered from COVID-19.

CDR3 coding DNA: TGCGCCAGCAGCCAAACAGGGAACACTGAAGCTTTCTTT. Translated: CASSQTGNTEAFF. The genes are TRBV4-3 and TRBJ1-1; the D gene is possibly TRBD1 (5 bases). Trimming removed 2 bases at V and 1 base at J, with 5 bases between. Germline-derived CDR1 and CDR2 are LGHNA and YSLEER. CDR3 length: 13 amino acids.